One sample yielded the 13 T cell receptor beta chains listed below, sequenced in a study of cytomegalovirus exposure and HLA in healthy donors. The PCR contained 60 Vbeta and 13 Jbeta primers. Using immunoSEQ multiplex PCR, the repertoire was profiled, and TCRdb retains in-frame clones only, with some absent. The profile covers some 140,000 clones, with more than 75% appearing a single time and 4.5% to 7% taken by the ten largest. Material for sequencing was PBMCs. The receptors here all came from a woman between 40 and 55 years old in good health and CMV-seropositive.

The genes are TRBV25-1 and TRBJ2-6, with D possibly being TRBD1 (6 bases). V shed 4 bases and J shed 2 bases, with 12 bases lying between them. Germline CDR1 MGHDK, CDR2 SYGVNS. The CDR3 sequence is 16 residues long. For the CDR3, the DNA is TGTGCCAGCAGTGTCCAGGGGTTAGCTGGGGCCAACGTCCTGACTTTC. Translation: CASSVQGLAGANVLTF. The full variable domain, completed using reference TRBV25-1 and TRBJ2-6, is EADIYQTPRYLVIGTGKKITLECSQTMGHDKMYWYQQDPGMELHLIHYSYGVNSTEKGDLSSESTVSRIRTEHFPLTLESARPSHTSQYLCASSVQGLAGANVLTFGAGSRLTVL.

The V call is TRBV6-6, the J call TRBJ1-1, with D unclear. The CDR3 extends over 14 amino acids. CDR1 and CDR2 (germline): MNHNY, SVGAGI (reference sequence). Trimming shortened V by 8 bases and J by 3 bases, and 16 bases separated the two germline ends. The CDR3: CASLKQDGDTEAFF. The DNA of the CDR3 is TGTGCCAGCCTAAAACAAGACGGGGACACTGAAGCTTTCTTT.

Regarding this clone: The conserved closing phenylalanine or tryptophan is absent in this CDR3, likely reflecting a read error. The DNA is omitted, as the CDR3 cannot be located on it reliably, and the CDR3 follows TCRdb's listing. This chain connects TRBV29-1 to TRBJ2-7; the DNA was not compared with TRBD2, the D call given in the table. Germline-derived CDR1 and CDR2 are SQVTM and ANQGSEA. Both ends counted, the CDR3 spans 11 residues. CDR3 sequence: CSVEEGAGVVL.

J is TRBJ2-7 and V is TRBV7-9, with 7 bases that match TRBD2. This CDR3 is 14 amino acids long. Germline loops: CDR1 SEHNR, CDR2 FQNEAQ (reference sequence). The ends lost 5 bases at V and 3 bases at J; junction bases unmatched: 7. The CDR3 nucleotides read TGTGCCAGCAGCCGGGCGGGCGGGAGCTACGAGCAGTACTTC. Translation gives CASSRAGGSYEQYF. Combining the CDR3 with reference TRBV7-9 and TRBJ2-7 gives the whole variable domain DTGVSQNPRHKITKRGQNVTFRCDPISEHNRLYWYRQTLGQGPEFLTYFQNEAQLEKSRLLSDRFSAERPKGSFSTLEIQRTEQGDSAMYLCASSRAGGSYEQYFGPGTRLTVT.

This clone was counted a few times. V is TRBV28 and J is TRBJ1-1; 11 nucleotides line up with TRBD1. Per the germline V gene, CDR1 is MDHEN and CDR2 is SYDVKM. The trim removed 6 bases at V and 1 base at J, leaving 13 bases unmatched. This CDR3 contains 18 residues. This CDR3 is CASRGLRTGGAGNTEAFF. For the CDR3, the DNA is TGTGCCAGCAGAGGGTTACGGACAGGGGGCGCGGGGAACACTGAAGCTTTCTTT.

This clone has more than one count but fewer than ten. The chain couples TRBV7-6 to TRBJ2-7; possibly TRBD2 for D (6 bases). Germline V gives CDR1 SGHVS, CDR2 FNYEAQ. V gave up 1 base and J gave up 2 bases, with 12 bases separating them. The CDR3 loop spans 15 amino acids. DNA for the CDR3: TGTGCCAGCAGCTTAGAGGGGACTGTAACCTACGAGCAGTACTTC. This translates into CASSLEGTVTYEQYF.

V is TRBV27 and J is TRBJ1-5; D is perhaps TRBD1 (6 bases). The CDR3 contains 14 residues. Germline CDR1 MNHEY, CDR2 SMNVEV (reference sequence). Deletions cut 7 bases from V and 1 base from J, with 11 bases between. CDR3 bases: TGTGCCAGCAAAGGGGGGGGGAGCAATCAGCCCCAGCATTTT. As protein: CASKGGGSNQPQHF.

CDR3 DNA sequence: TGTGCCAGCAGTTTAGCCCGCCGGGTTGGCACCTACGAGCAGTACTTC. It translates to CASSLARRVGTYEQYF. This sequence joins TRBV28 and TRBJ2-7, with unresolved D. Germline CDR1 MDHEN, CDR2 SYDVKM. This CDR3 contains 16 residues. Deletions cut 2 bases from V and 2 bases from J, with 16 bases between. The entire variable domain, with the rest obtained from reference TRBV28 and TRBJ2-7, is as follows: DVKVTQSSRYLVKRTGEKVFLECVQDMDHENMFWYRQDPGLGLRLIYFSYDVKMKEKGDIPEGYSVSREKKERFSLILESASTNQTSMYLCASSLARRVGTYEQYFGPGTRLTVT.

The chain is built from TRBV27 and TRBJ1-5; no clear D. V shed 7 bases and J shed 4 bases, with 11 bases lying between them. Per the germline V gene, CDR1 is MNHEY and CDR2 is SMNVEV (reference sequence). The CDR3 is 13 amino acids. CDR3 sequence (DNA): TGTGCCAGCAAATTGGGAGGGAATCAGCCCCAGCATTTT. Amino acids: CASKLGGNQPQHF.

This chain uses TRBV9 with TRBJ2-1; 9 bases agree with TRBD2. CDR1 and CDR2 from the germline V gene are SGDLS and YYNGEE. The junction had 5 bases not matched to a gene; V was cut back by 6 bases and J by 4 bases. The CDR3 has 14 residues. This CDR3 reads CASNGGRGYNEQFF. The CDR3 DNA follows: TGTGCCAGCAACGGCGGGAGGGGTTACAATGAGCAGTTCTTC.

The chain couples TRBV27 to TRBJ2-3, with 10 bases identical to TRBD1. Germline V gene lookup returns CDR1 MNHEY and CDR2 SMNVEV (reference sequence). Trimming removed 0 bases from V and 2 bases from J; junction bases left unmatched: 11. This CDR3 comprises 19 residues. The CDR3 DNA reads TGTGCCAGCAGTTTATCGATGGGGGACAGGGGACTACTCACAGATACGCAGTATTTT. Protein: CASSLSMGDRGLLTDTQYF.

The table lists this clone with a count of one. The chain couples TRBV27 to TRBJ2-1, with 8 bases matching TRBD2. This CDR3 comprises 18 residues. Unmatched junction bases numbered 15, after V lost 2 bases and J lost 6 bases. Germline V lookup: CDR1 MNHEY, CDR2 SMNVEV (reference sequence). The DNA of the CDR3 is TGTGCCAGCAGTTTAACGGCGGGAGGTTGGGGAAGAACCAATGAGCAGTTCTTC. It yields the protein CASSLTAGGWGRTNEQFF.

The chain recombines TRBV11-2 with TRBJ2-1, with a tentative D call TRBD1 (5 bases). Trimming cost V 6 bases and J 4 bases, with 13 bases left between them. Germline V gene lookup returns CDR1 SGHAT and CDR2 FQNNGV. There are 14 residues in the CDR3. The CDR3 DNA reads as TGTGCCAGCAGGGAAAATAGACAGTACAATGAGCAGTTCTTC. Amino acid sequence: CASRENRQYNEQFF. Combining the CDR3 with reference TRBV11-2 and TRBJ2-1 gives the whole variable domain EAGVAQSPRYKIIEKRQSVAFWCNPISGHATLYWYQQILGQGPKLLIQFQNNGVVDDSQLPKDRFSAERLKGVDSTLKIQPAKLEDSAVYLCASRENRQYNEQFFGPGTRLTVL.